The clone carrying this TCR beta chain was seen only a few times. The CDR3 sequence is 12 residues long. Trimming took 5 bases from V and 3 from J, leaving 7 bases between them. From the RT-PCR reads, TCRdb called clonotypes with MiXCR, one entry per CDR3 protein. The repertoire holds hundreds of thousands of distinct CDR3 sequences, about a sixth seen once, with roughly 10% in the top ten. These data originate in a study of response to subunit inactivated influenza vaccine. The material was PBMCs from blood, obtained roughly 12 days after vaccination. The genes are TRBV12-3 or TRBV12-4 and TRBJ1-1; a weak D match, TRBD1 (5 bases). This receptor was taken from a man over 45 who received an inactivated influenza vaccine. CDR3 nucleotide sequence: TGTGCCAGCAGTCGACAGTACACTGAAGCTTTCTTT. Encoded protein: CASSRQYTEAFF.